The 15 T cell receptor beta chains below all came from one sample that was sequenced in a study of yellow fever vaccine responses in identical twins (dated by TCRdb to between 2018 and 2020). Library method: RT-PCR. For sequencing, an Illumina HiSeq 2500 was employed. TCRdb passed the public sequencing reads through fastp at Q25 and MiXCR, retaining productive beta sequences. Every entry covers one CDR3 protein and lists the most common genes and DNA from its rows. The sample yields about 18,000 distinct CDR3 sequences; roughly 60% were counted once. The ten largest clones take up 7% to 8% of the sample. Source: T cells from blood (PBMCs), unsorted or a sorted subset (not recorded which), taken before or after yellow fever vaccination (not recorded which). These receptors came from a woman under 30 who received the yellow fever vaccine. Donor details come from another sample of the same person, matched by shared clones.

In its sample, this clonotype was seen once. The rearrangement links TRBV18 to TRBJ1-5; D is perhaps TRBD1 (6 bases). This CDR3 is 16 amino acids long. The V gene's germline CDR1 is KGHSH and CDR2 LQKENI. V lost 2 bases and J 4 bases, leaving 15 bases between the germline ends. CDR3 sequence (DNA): TGTGCCAGCTCACCAAACTCGAGGACAGTAAATCAGCCCCAGCATTTT. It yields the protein CASSPNSRTVNQPQHF.

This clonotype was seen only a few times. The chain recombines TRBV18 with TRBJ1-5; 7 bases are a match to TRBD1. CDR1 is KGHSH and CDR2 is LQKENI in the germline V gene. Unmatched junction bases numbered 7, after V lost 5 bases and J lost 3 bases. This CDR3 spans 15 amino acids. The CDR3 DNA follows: TGTGCCAGCTCATTGAACAGGGGAAACAATCAGCCCCAGCATTTT. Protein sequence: CASSLNRGNNQPQHF.

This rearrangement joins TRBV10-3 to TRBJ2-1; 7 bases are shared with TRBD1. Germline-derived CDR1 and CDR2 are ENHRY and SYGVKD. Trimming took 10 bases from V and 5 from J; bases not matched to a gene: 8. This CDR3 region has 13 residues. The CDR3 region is CATQDRPNNEQFF. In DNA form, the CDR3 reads TGTGCCACTCAGGACAGGCCAAACAATGAGCAGTTCTTC.

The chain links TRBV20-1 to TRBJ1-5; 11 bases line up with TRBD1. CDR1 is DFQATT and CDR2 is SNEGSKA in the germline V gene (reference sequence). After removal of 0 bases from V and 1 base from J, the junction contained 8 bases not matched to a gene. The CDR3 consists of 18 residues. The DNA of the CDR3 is TGCAGTGCTAGAGACGGGACAGGGGGGTTTGTGAGCAATCAGCCCCAGCATTTT. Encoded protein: CSARDGTGGFVSNQPQHF.

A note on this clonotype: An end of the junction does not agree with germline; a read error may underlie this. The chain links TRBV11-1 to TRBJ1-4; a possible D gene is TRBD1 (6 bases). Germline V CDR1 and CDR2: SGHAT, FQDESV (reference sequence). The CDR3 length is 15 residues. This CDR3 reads CASSLTTGPNEKPFF. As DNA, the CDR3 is TGTGCCAGCAGCTTAACTACAGGGCCAAATGAAAAACCGTTTTTT.

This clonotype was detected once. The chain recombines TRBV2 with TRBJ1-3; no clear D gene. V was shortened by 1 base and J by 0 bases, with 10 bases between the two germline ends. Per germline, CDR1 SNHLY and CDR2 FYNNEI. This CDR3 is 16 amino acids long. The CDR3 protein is CASSEVGRLSGNTIYF. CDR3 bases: TGTGCCAGCAGTGAAGTCGGCAGACTCTCTGGAAACACCATATATTTT.

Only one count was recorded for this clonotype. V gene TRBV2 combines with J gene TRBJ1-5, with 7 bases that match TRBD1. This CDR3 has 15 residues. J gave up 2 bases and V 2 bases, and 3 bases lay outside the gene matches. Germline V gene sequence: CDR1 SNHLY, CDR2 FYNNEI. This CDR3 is CASSETGVGNQPQHF. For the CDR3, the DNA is TGTGCCAGCAGTGAAACAGGGGTTGGCAATCAGCCCCAGCATTTT.

CDR3 DNA sequence: TGTGCCAGTAGTAAAGGACTCACAGATACGCAGTATTTT. The encoded protein is CASSKGLTDTQYF. The chain links TRBV19 to TRBJ2-3; D possibly corresponds to TRBD2 (5 bases). Germline CDR1 reads LNHDA; CDR2 reads SQIVND (reference sequence). Trimming took off 4 bases at V and 2 bases at J, with 7 bases between the two ends. This CDR3 is built from 13 residues.

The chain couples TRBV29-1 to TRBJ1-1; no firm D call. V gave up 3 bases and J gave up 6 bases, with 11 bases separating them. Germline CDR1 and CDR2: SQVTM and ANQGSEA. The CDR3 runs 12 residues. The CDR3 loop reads CSVDQVGSEAFF. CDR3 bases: TGCAGCGTTGACCAGGTGGGATCTGAAGCTTTCTTT. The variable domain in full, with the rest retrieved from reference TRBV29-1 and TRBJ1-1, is SAVISQKPSRDICQRGTSLTIQCQVDSQVTMMFWYRQQPGQSLTLIATANQGSEATYESGFVIDKFPISRPNLTFSTLTVSNMSPEDSSIYLCSVDQVGSEAFFGQGTRLTVV.

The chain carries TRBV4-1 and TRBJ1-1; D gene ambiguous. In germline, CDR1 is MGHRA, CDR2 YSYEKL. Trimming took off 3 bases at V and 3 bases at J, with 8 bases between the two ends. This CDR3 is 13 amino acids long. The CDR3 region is CASSQGAYTEAFF. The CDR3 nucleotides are TGCGCCAGCAGCCAGGGAGCCTACACTGAAGCTTTCTTT.

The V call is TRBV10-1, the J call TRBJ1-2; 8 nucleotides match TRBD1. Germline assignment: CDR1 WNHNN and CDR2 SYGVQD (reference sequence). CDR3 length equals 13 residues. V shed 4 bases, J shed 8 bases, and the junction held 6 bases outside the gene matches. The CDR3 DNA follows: TGCGCCAGCAGTGGGCCAGGGGGCCGGGGCTACACCTTC. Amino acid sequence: CASSGPGGRGYTF.

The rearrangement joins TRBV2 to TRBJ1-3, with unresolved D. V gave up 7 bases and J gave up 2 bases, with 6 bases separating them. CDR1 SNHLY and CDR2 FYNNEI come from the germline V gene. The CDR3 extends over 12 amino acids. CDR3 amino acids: CASTGAGNTIYF. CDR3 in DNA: TGTGCCAGCACCGGGGCTGGAAACACCATATATTTT.

CDR3 amino acids: CASSLGTGSNSPLHF. The CDR3 DNA follows: TGTGCCAGCAGCTTAGGAACAGGTTCAAATTCACCCCTCCACTTT. The chain joins TRBV11-2 to TRBJ1-6; tentatively, D is TRBD1 (5 bases). The germline gives CDR1 SGHAT, CDR2 FQNNGV. This CDR3 comprises 15 residues. Deletions cut 1 base from V and 7 bases from J, with 11 bases between.

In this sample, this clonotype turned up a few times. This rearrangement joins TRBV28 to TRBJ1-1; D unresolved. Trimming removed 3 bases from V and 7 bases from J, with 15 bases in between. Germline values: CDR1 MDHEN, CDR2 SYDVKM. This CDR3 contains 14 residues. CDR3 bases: TGTGCCAGCAGTTTGTTAGCGGGAGGCAGTGAAGCTTTCTTT. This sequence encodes CASSLLAGGSEAFF.

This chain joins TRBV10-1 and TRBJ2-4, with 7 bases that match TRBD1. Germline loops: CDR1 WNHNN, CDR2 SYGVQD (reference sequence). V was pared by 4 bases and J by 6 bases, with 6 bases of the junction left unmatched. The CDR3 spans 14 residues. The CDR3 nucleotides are TGCGCCAGCAGTGGACAGGGCCGGGGAAACATTCAGTACTTC. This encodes CASSGQGRGNIQYF.